This T cell receptor beta chain was retrieved from a study of blood T cell repertoires in COVID-19. Study in general: Donors in the United States, Italy and Spain gave samples during acute or convalescent COVID-19. T cells, B-cell-depleted T cells, or PBMCs supplied cDNA or gDNA.

The protocol was immunoSEQ multiplex PCR, while the TCRdb copy is restricted to in-frame clones and leaves out a portion. This sample has hundreds of thousands of clones; almost 85% occur once, and the top ten carry around 7.8%. The CDR3 totals 13 residues. The V end lost 5 bases, the J end lost 4 bases, and 12 bases lay between the germline ends. The germline V gene encodes CDR1 SEHNR and CDR2 FQNEAQ (reference sequence). The chain carries TRBV7-9 and TRBJ2-7; TRBD2 is a possible D gene (5 bases). The TCR comes from a human donor in a cohort sampled during active COVID-19. Sequenced material: peripheral blood. CDR3 region: CASSPFGGYEQYF. The CDR3, as DNA: TGTGCCAGCAGCCCTTTTGGAGGTTACGAGCAGTACTTC.